The rows below give T cell receptor beta chains drawn from one sample of a study of T cells after yellow fever vaccination. TCRdb fed the 5' RACE reads into MiXCR, producing one record per CDR3 protein. Among some 350,000 distinct CDR3 sequences listed, 7.5% to 9% were seen once. Sequenced here: PBMCs, sampled on the day of the first yellow fever vaccination. The receptors stem from a man younger than 35 who received the YFV17D yellow fever vaccine. The CDR3 runs from the conserved cysteine through the conserved F or W. The D gene is left open where the match is weak. Part of the rows lack a size; the others show once, few, many or a class for expanded clones.

V gene	clone size	D gene	J gene	CDR3 protein	CDR3 DNA
TRBV6-1	-	-	TRBJ2-7	CASSEFGSSYEQYF	TGTGCCAGCAGTGAATTTGGGAGCTCCTACGAGCAGTACTTC
TRBV4-1	few	-	TRBJ2-3	CASNQPQSTDTQYF	TGCGCCAGCAACCAACCCCAAAGCACAGATACGCAGTATTTT
TRBV6-2/TRBV6-3	-	-	TRBJ2-5	CASSRTGPGAQYF	TGTGCCAGCAGTCGGACTGGGCCCGGGGCCCAGTACTTC
TRBV5-5	few	-	TRBJ1-5	CASGPGEPGNQPQHF	TGTGCCAGCGGTCCGGGTGAACCAGGCAATCAGCCCCAGCATTTT
TRBV20-1	few	-	TRBJ1-1	CSARIGSQAFF	TGCAGTGCTAGAATCGGTTCCCAAGCTTTCTTT
TRBV5-1	many	-	TRBJ1-3	CASSPDRQGDSGNTIYF	TGCGCCAGCAGCCCCGACCGACAAGGCGACTCTGGAAACACCATATATTTT
TRBV4-3	-	TRBD2	TRBJ2-1	CASSQDPSGGRNEQFF	TGCGCCAGCAGCCAAGACCCCAGCGGGGGGCGCAATGAGCAGTTCTTC
TRBV29-1	few	-	TRBJ2-1	CSVEEVGVGEQFF	TGCAGCGTTGAAGAAGTAGGAGTCGGTGAGCAGTTCTTC
TRBV5-4	-	TRBD1	TRBJ2-1	CASSPRDRDDNEQFF	TGTGCCAGCAGCCCCCGGGACAGGGACGACAATGAGCAGTTCTTC
TRBV6-1	few	TRBD1	TRBJ2-3	CASRDRSTDTQYF	TGTGCCAGCCGGGACAGAAGCACAGATACGCAGTATTTT
TRBV7-9	many	-	TRBJ2-5	CASSFNPQETQYF	TGTGCCAGCAGCTTTAATCCCCAAGAGACCCAGTACTTC
TRBV12-3/TRBV12-4	-	TRBD1	TRBJ1-6	CASSSRTGPNSPLHF	TGTGCCAGCAGCTCCCGGACAGGGCCGAATTCACCCCTCCACTTT
TRBV16	many	-	TRBJ1-1	CASSQASGLGAFF	TGTGCCAGCAGCCAAGCTTCGGGGTTAGGGGCTTTCTTT
TRBV7-3	few	-	TRBJ1-3	CASSPGPRSGNTIYF	TGTGCCAGCAGCCCAGGACCGCGCTCTGGAAACACCATATATTTT
TRBV6-2/TRBV6-3	many	TRBD2	TRBJ2-3	CASSYSPLAGGPGVERRTDTQYF	TGTGCCAGCAGTTACTCCCCCCTAGCGGGGGGGCCAGGGGTAGAACGGCGCACAGATACGCAGTATTTT
TRBV7-2	-	-	TRBJ2-2	CASSQQVANTGELFF	TGTGCCAGCAGCCAACAAGTCGCGAACACCGGGGAGCTGTTTTTT
TRBV6-5	few	-	TRBJ1-1	CASSYSKWGTEAFF	TGTGCCAGCAGTTACTCGAAGTGGGGAACTGAAGCTTTCTTT
TRBV20-1	few	-	TRBJ1-5	CSASNLDQPQHF	TGCAGTGCTAGCAACTTAGATCAGCCCCAGCATTTT
TRBV24-1	few	TRBD1	TRBJ2-2	CATSDSKGANTGELFF	TGTGCCACCAGTGATTCGAAGGGGGCAAACACCGGGGAGCTGTTTTTT
TRBV6-5	few	-	TRBJ1-1	CAVSMNTEAFF	TGTGCCGTCAGTATGAACACTGAAGCTTTCTTT
TRBV20-1	few	-	TRBJ2-1	CSALAQVPDEQFF	TGCAGTGCTCTCGCCCAGGTTCCCGATGAGCAGTTCTTC
TRBV30	-	-	TRBJ1-1	CAWSIGSGTEAFF	TGTGCCTGGAGTATCGGGTCGGGCACTGAAGCTTTCTTT
TRBV9	few	-	TRBJ2-1	CASSAPLTGNEQFF	TGTGCCAGCAGTGCCCCTTTGACCGGCAATGAGCAGTTCTTC
TRBV2	-	-	TRBJ1-1	CASRWGTVNTEAFF	TGTGCCAGCCGATGGGGGACGGTGAACACTGAAGCTTTCTTT
TRBV28	-	TRBD2	TRBJ2-3	CASSSPASGGTDTQYF	TGTGCCAGCAGTTCCCCCGCCAGCGGGGGTACAGATACGCAGTATTTT
TRBV10-1	-	-	TRBJ1-1	CASSESGFPAFF	TGCGCCAGCAGTGAGTCAGGGTTCCCGGCTTTCTTT
TRBV4-1	-	-	TRBJ1-6	CASSQERRGNSPLHF	TGCGCCAGCAGCCAAGAACGACGGGGGAATTCACCCCTCCACTTT
TRBV20-1	-	TRBD1	TRBJ2-5	CSARATDRGKETQYF	TGCAGTGCTAGAGCCACAGACAGGGGAAAAGAGACCCAGTACTTC
TRBV15	-	-	TRBJ1-2	CATSRGGGYTF	TGTGCCACCAGCAGAGGGGGTGGCTACACCTTC
TRBV2	-	-	TRBJ2-5	CASKKQGTKPGNGRTQYF	TGTGCCAGCAAGAAACAGGGGACTAAACCCGGGAATGGTCGGACCCAGTACTTC
TRBV20-1	once	TRBD2	TRBJ2-5	CSARDLRGEETQYF	TGCAGTGCTAGAGATCTCCGGGGGGAGGAGACCCAGTACTTC
TRBV6-4	-	-	TRBJ2-3	CASSRESTDTQYF	TGTGCCAGCAGTCGGGAGAGCACAGATACGCAGTATTTT
TRBV18	few	-	TRBJ1-1	CASSPMETTEAFF	TGTGCCAGCTCACCCATGGAGACCACTGAAGCTTTCTTT
TRBV15	-	-	TRBJ1-2	CATSIEGLSGYTF	TGTGCCACCAGCATCGAAGGATTATCCGGCTACACCTTC
TRBV19	few	TRBD2	TRBJ2-1	CASSPERTSGGGDEQFF	TGTGCCAGTAGTCCCGAGAGGACTAGCGGGGGAGGGGATGAGCAGTTCTTC
TRBV9	-	TRBD1	TRBJ1-6	CASSVEDRPRYNSPLHF	TGTGCCAGCAGCGTAGAGGACAGGCCAAGGTATAATTCACCCCTCCACTTT
TRBV4-3	-	-	TRBJ2-3	CASSQGRRARGLTDTQYF	TGCGCCAGCAGCCAAGGCAGACGGGCGCGGGGGCTCACAGATACGCAGTATTTT
TRBV5-1	few	-	TRBJ1-2	CASSGDARSGVFHYGYTF	TGCGCCAGCAGCGGAGACGCCAGGTCGGGGGTCTTTCACTATGGCTACACCTTC
TRBV7-2	-	-	TRBJ2-5	CASSTQGKETQYF	TGTGCCAGCAGTACTCAGGGAAAAGAGACCCAGTACTTC
TRBV5-1	-	-	TRBJ1-1	CASSLQDLSTEAFF	TGCGCCAGCAGCTTACAGGACTTGAGTACTGAAGCTTTCTTT
TRBV20-1	few	TRBD2	TRBJ2-1	CSANGLAGGLNEQFF	TGCAGTGCTAACGGACTAGCGGGGGGCCTGAATGAGCAGTTCTTC
TRBV7-9	few	TRBD1	TRBJ1-1	CASSTRQGRDTEAFF	TGTGCCAGCAGCACCCGACAGGGGCGAGACACTGAAGCTTTCTTT
TRBV20-1	-	-	TRBJ2-5	CSATNLQRPLETQYF	TGCAGTGCTACGAATCTCCAAAGACCTCTCGAGACCCAGTACTTC
TRBV6-5	many	TRBD2	TRBJ2-5	CASSSLAGGRPETQYF	TGTGCCAGCAGTTCTCTAGCGGGGGGGCGCCCAGAGACCCAGTACTTC
TRBV5-1	-	-	TRBJ2-5	CASSSVFSETQYF	TGCGCCAGCAGCTCCGTTTTTTCTGAGACCCAGTACTTC
TRBV7-9	-	-	TRBJ1-2	CASSGAGFSYGYTF	TGTGCCAGCAGCGGGGCAGGGTTTAGCTATGGCTACACCTTC
TRBV19	-	-	TRBJ1-4	CASSRDIGEKLFF	TGTGCCAGTAGCAGGGACATCGGGGAAAAACTGTTTTTT
TRBV18	few	-	TRBJ1-2	CASSPPGSGKAYGYTF	TGTGCCAGCTCACCACCGGGGTCTGGGAAAGCCTATGGCTACACCTTC
TRBV10-3	-	TRBD2	TRBJ2-7	CAIGGRGQEEQYF	TGTGCCATCGGCGGGAGGGGTCAGGAAGAGCAGTACTTC
TRBV5-1	-	TRBD2	TRBJ2-3	CASSLWLAGGTDTQYF	TGCGCCAGCAGCTTGTGGCTGGCGGGGGGCACAGATACGCAGTATTTT
TRBV7-6	-	-	TRBJ1-6	CASSELPESFGYNSPLHF	TGTGCCAGCAGCGAACTCCCGGAGAGTTTTGGCTATAATTCACCCCTCCACTTT
TRBV7-8	-	-	TRBJ1-5	CASSLDWSNQPQHF	TGTGCCAGCAGCTTGGATTGGAGTAATCAGCCCCAGCATTTT
TRBV20-1	many	TRBD1	TRBJ2-1	CSARRQGIGEQFF	TGCAGTGCTAGAAGACAGGGAATCGGCGAGCAGTTCTTC